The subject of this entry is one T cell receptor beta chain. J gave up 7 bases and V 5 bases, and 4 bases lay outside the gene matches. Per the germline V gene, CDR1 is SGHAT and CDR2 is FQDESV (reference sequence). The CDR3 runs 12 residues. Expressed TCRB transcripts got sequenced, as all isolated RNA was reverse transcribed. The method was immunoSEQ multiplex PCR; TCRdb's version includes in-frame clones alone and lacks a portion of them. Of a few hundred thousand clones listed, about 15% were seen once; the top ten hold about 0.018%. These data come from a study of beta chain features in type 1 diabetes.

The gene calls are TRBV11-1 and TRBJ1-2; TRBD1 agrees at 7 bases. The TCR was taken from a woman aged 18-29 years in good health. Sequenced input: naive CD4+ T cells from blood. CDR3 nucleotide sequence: TGTGCCAGCAGCCACAGGGGTTCTGGCTACACCTTC. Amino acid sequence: CASSHRGSGYTF.